A selection of T cell receptor beta chains follows, all from one sample in a study of T-cell reconstitution after alpha-beta-depleted transplantation in children. TCRdb ran MiXCR on the PCR reads and lists one entry per CDR3 protein. This repertoire shows roughly 220,000 distinct CDR3 sequences, about 9.6% found once; its top ten account for approximately 5%. Sample: PBMCs from the stem cell graft donor, taken from the stem cell graft. The receptors here all came from a human donor who donated a stem cell graft to a child with SCID. CDR3s leave out the opening cysteine and the closing phenylalanine or tryptophan.

j_call v_call cdr3_aa
TRBJ2-1 TRBV25-1 ASRAFGGYEQF
TRBJ2-1 TRBV12-3/TRBV12-4 ASRALGEYNEQF
TRBJ2-6 TRBV3-1 ASSQRISMGLSGANVLT
TRBJ1-2 TRBV20-1 CARDYRGGREGYGYT
TRBJ2-4 TRBV19 ASMGTSGALAKNIQY
TRBJ2-7 TRBV3-1 ASSQYGTFLSYEQY
TRBJ1-1 TRBV29-1 SVGGQMNTEAF
TRBJ2-5 TRBV7-9 ASSHRQEALETQY
TRBJ2-1 TRBV18 ASSPTGLGGYNEQF
TRBJ2-1 TRBV5-1 ASSFGNEQF
TRBJ2-3 TRBV20-1 SARGQGASTDTQY
TRBJ1-3 TRBV7-2 ASSLTFSSGNTIY
TRBJ1-4 TRBV6-1 ASTIRGGGEKLF
TRBJ1-1 TRBV7-2 ASSLLSGTEAF
TRBJ1-1 TRBV6-1 ASRQEVAEAF
TRBJ1-1 TRBV7-6 ASSLGWGVFGTEAF